The 20 T cell receptor beta chains below come from one sample, sequenced in a study of graft-versus-host responses after intestinal transplantation. These receptors' targets are unknown. Assay used: immunoSEQ multiplex PCR; TCRdb lists only in-frame clones, some missing. The sample lists roughly 93,000 clones, approximately 90% occurring once. The material sequenced was unstimulated CD8+ T cells sorted from spleen or lymph node cells, taken before transplant. The receptors shown here come from a human donor who was the organ donor for an intestinal transplant.

The chain is built from TRBV4-3 and TRBJ2-7; no reliable D call. In germline, CDR1 is LGHNA, CDR2 YSLEER. Trimming took 3 bases from V and 0 from J, leaving 6 bases between them. The CDR3 runs to 13 residues. CDR3 DNA sequence: TGCGCCAGCAGCCAGGGCCTCTCCTACGAGCAGTACTTC. Protein sequence: CASSQGLSYEQYF.

The V call is TRBV6-5, the J call TRBJ2-5; 9 bases fit TRBD1. Germline CDR1 is MNHEY and CDR2 is SVGAGI. The CDR3 totals 13 residues. With V trimmed by 8 bases and J by 2 bases, 3 bases remained unmatched. In DNA form, the CDR3 reads TGTGCCAGCCTCGACAGGGGGCAAGAGACCCAGTACTTC. Its protein product is CASLDRGQETQYF.

The chain carries TRBV5-4 and TRBJ1-6; a possible D gene is TRBD1 (5 bases). This CDR3 has 17 residues. Trimming pared 0 bases from V and 8 bases from J, leaving 18 bases between. From germline, CDR1 is SGHNT and CDR2 YYREEE (reference sequence). CDR3: CASSLVGLGQMHSPLHF. The CDR3 DNA reads TGTGCCAGCAGCTTGGTGGGATTGGGGCAGATGCATTCACCCCTCCACTTT.

CDR3 in amino acids: CASSGLDLSSGGSYNEQFF. CDR3 DNA: TGTGCCAGCAGCGGACTAGATTTAAGTTCTGGGGGGTCCTACAATGAGCAGTTCTTC. V is TRBV9 and J is TRBJ2-1; perhaps TRBD2 as D (6 bases). The CDR3 totals 19 residues. The germline V gene encodes CDR1 SGDLS and CDR2 YYNGEE. V lost 3 bases and J 1 base, leaving 23 bases between the germline ends.

The chain couples TRBV7-9 to TRBJ2-1; D ambiguous. Germline loops: CDR1 SEHNR, CDR2 FQNEAQ (reference sequence). CDR3 length: 13 amino acids. V shed 3 bases and J shed 5 bases, with 8 bases lying between them. CDR3 amino acids: CASSLQVDNEQFF. The CDR3 DNA sequence: TGTGCCAGCAGCTTGCAAGTAGACAATGAGCAGTTCTTC.

This rearrangement joins TRBV14 to TRBJ2-1, with TRBD2 matching over 11 bases. CDR3 size: 13 residues. J lost 8 bases, V lost 5 bases, and 2 bases had no gene match. Germline V gene sequence: CDR1 SGHDN, CDR2 FVKESK. CDR3 DNA sequence: TGTGCCAGCAGCGGGACTAGCGGTGATGAGCAGTTCTTC. Translating gives CASSGTSGDEQFF. Combining the CDR3 with reference TRBV14 and TRBJ2-1 gives the whole variable domain EAGVTQFPSHSVIEKGQTVTLRCDPISGHDNLYWYRRVMGKEIKFLLHFVKESKQDESGMPNNRFLAERTGGTYSTLKVQPAELEDSGVYFCASSGTSGDEQFFGPGTRLTVL.

CDR3 bases: TGTGCCAGTCGACAGGGTAGAGGCTACACCTTC. It specifies CASRQGRGYTF. The chain links TRBV27 to TRBJ1-2, with 7 positions matching TRBD1. CDR1 MNHEY and CDR2 SMNVEV come from the germline V gene (reference sequence). V was clipped by 9 bases and J by 8 bases; unmatched bases: 6. The CDR3 extends over 11 amino acids.

This clone has a handful of counts. This chain links TRBV19 with TRBJ1-2, with a possible D match to TRBD1 (5 bases). This CDR3 contains 12 residues. Per germline, CDR1 LNHDA and CDR2 SQIVND (reference sequence). Trimming left V 8 bases short and J 3 bases short, with 10 bases between. CDR3 sequence (DNA): TGTGCCAGTCAAGGGGAGGACTATGGCTACACCTTC. It encodes CASQGEDYGYTF.

The rearrangement links TRBV27 to TRBJ2-7, with D possibly TRBD1 on 5 matching bases. This CDR3 region has 11 residues. V was pared by 7 bases and J by 6 bases, with 10 bases between. Germline V gene sequence: CDR1 MNHEY, CDR2 SMNVEV (reference sequence). CDR3 DNA: TGTGCCAGCAACCTAAGGGGCGAGCAGTACTTC. It is translated as CASNLRGEQYF.

The chain couples TRBV13 to TRBJ2-7; perhaps TRBD1 as D (6 bases). V lost 4 bases to trimming and J lost 3 bases, with 16 bases between them. Per germline, CDR1 PRHDT and CDR2 FYEKMQ (reference sequence). This CDR3 has 15 amino acids. CDR3 nucleotide sequence: TGTGCCAGCAGCTACGGACAGACTCCGTACTACGAGCAGTACTTC. Protein: CASSYGQTPYYEQYF.

The chain couples TRBV19 to TRBJ2-5, with 8 bases lining up with TRBD1. TRBJ2-7 matches the DNA end more closely, so the J call is doubtful. CDR3 length: 14 residues. CDR1 LNHDA and CDR2 SQIVND come from the germline V gene (reference sequence). CDR3 region: CASSHGQGSYEQYF. The CDR3 DNA is TGTGCCAGTAGTCACGGACAGGGAAGCTACGAGCAGTACTTC.

The V and J genes are TRBV13 and TRBJ1-5; 7 bases are shared with TRBD1. The J segment lost 2 bases and the V segment lost 5 bases, leaving 9 bases of the junction unmatched. The CDR3 loop spans 16 amino acids. Germline CDR1 PRHDT, CDR2 FYEKMQ (reference sequence). In DNA, the CDR3 is TGTGCCAGCAGCATAAGACAGGGAATAGGCAATCAGCCCCAGCATTTT. This sequence encodes CASSIRQGIGNQPQHF.

This rearrangement joins TRBV7-9 to TRBJ2-7; tentatively, D is TRBD1 (7 bases). The CDR3 has 14 residues. CDR1 is SEHNR and CDR2 is FQNEAQ in the germline V gene (reference sequence). V dropped 6 bases and J dropped 5 bases, with 17 bases sitting between them. The DNA for the CDR3 is TGTGCCAGCAGATACGGACAGGAGGGCCACGAGCAGTACTTC. This codes for CASRYGQEGHEQYF.

In this sample, this clone turned up once. J is TRBJ2-7 and V is TRBV14; 7 bases map to TRBD1. Germline CDR1 and CDR2: SGHDN and FVKESK. Trimming cost V 5 bases and J 5 bases; bases outside gene matches: 6. The length of the CDR3 is 13 residues. CDR3 in amino acids: CASSVTGNDEQYF. The CDR3, as DNA: TGTGCCAGCAGCGTGACAGGGAACGACGAGCAGTACTTC.

This clone qualifies as medium-sized. V usage is TRBV19 and J usage is TRBJ2-7; D uncertain. The CDR3 covers 14 residues. CDR1 and CDR2 (germline): LNHDA, SQIVND (reference sequence). Trimming cost V 5 bases and J 3 bases, with 14 bases left between them. The CDR3 region is CASSFGSQDYEQYF. In nucleotides, the CDR3 is TGTGCCAGTAGTTTCGGTAGTCAGGACTACGAGCAGTACTTC. The whole variable domain, remainder taken from reference TRBV19 and TRBJ2-7, is DGGITQSPKYLFRKEGQNVTLSCEQNLNHDAMYWYRQDPGQGLRLIYYSQIVNDFQKGDIAEGYSVSREKKESFPLTVTSAQKNPTAFYLCASSFGSQDYEQYFGPGTRLTVT.

This clone was counted between two and nine times. V and J are TRBV4-3 and TRBJ2-3; TRBD2 might be the D (6 bases). The CDR3 runs to 15 residues. Between the trimmed V and J ends, which lost 1 base and 5 bases, there was a span of 13 bases. Germline loops: CDR1 LGHNA, CDR2 YSLEER. The CDR3: CASSQGGLGGDTQYF. DNA of the CDR3: TGCGCCAGCAGCCAAGGGGGCTTGGGGGGAGATACGCAGTATTTT.

In this sample, this clone turned up once. The J gene is TRBJ1-2, the V gene TRBV4-1; a possible D gene is TRBD1 (5 bases). CDR3 length: 16 amino acids. The germline V gene encodes CDR1 MGHRA and CDR2 YSYEKL. V dropped 0 bases and J dropped 4 bases, with 15 bases sitting between them. CDR3 loop: CASSQDFQGTSYGYTF. DNA of the CDR3: TGCGCCAGCAGCCAAGATTTCCAGGGCACGAGCTATGGCTACACCTTC.

The chain uses TRBV19 and TRBJ2-1, with 10 bases lining up with TRBD2. Trimming at V came to 3 bases and at J to 9 bases, leaving 8 bases not matched to a gene. This CDR3 is built from 15 residues. The germline V gene encodes CDR1 LNHDA and CDR2 SQIVND (reference sequence). The CDR3 region has the DNA TGTGCCAGTAGTATCGGAGCGGGGGGGCTAGGTGAGCAGTTCTTC. Translation gives CASSIGAGGLGEQFF. Combining the CDR3 with reference TRBV19 and TRBJ2-1 gives the whole variable domain DGGITQSPKYLFRKEGQNVTLSCEQNLNHDAMYWYRQDPGQGLRLIYYSQIVNDFQKGDIAEGYSVSREKKESFPLTVTSAQKNPTAFYLCASSIGAGGLGEQFFGPGTRLTVL.

This clone occurred once. The CDR3 reads CASSPSLYYPTGELFF. The CDR3, as DNA: TGTGCCAGCAGCCCATCCCTATATTATCCTACCGGGGAGCTGTTTTTT. This chain connects TRBV7-9 to TRBJ2-2; D is undetermined. There are 16 residues in the CDR3. Trimming removed 5 bases from V and 5 bases from J, with 18 bases in between. CDR1 is SEHNR and CDR2 is FQNEAQ in the germline V gene (reference sequence). The full variable domain, in which reference TRBV7-9 and TRBJ2-2 provide the parts outside the CDR3, is DTGVSQNPRHKITKRGQNVTFRCDPISEHNRLYWYRQTLGQGPEFLTYFQNEAQLEKSRLLSDRFSAERPKGSFSTLEIQRTEQGDSAMYLCASSPSLYYPTGELFFGEGSRLTVL.

This clone appeared once. Here the CDR3 reads CASSPIGSFGQGVGSNQPQHF. The CDR3 DNA reads TGTGCCAGCAGCCCTATTGGGTCCTTCGGACAGGGGGTTGGGAGCAATCAGCCCCAGCATTTT. This sequence joins TRBV7-8 and TRBJ1-5, with 10 bases that match TRBD1. This CDR3 comprises 21 residues. The germline CDR1 and CDR2 sequences are SGHVS and FQNEAQ. The V and J ends lost 5 bases and 1 base, in that order; junction bases with no gene match: 20.